The entry below describes one T cell receptor beta chain. In the authors' methods: The assay estimated nucleated cells by amplifying reference gene primers. Repertoires were generated with immunoSEQ multiplex PCR, while TCRdb's copy carries only in-frame clones and drops some. V and J calls and clone size are given by that table; D and trimming were obtained from the DNA. The repertoire consists of more than 95,000 clones, with about 82% occurring once and the leading ten covering about 5.4%. This sample stems from a study of blood T cell repertoires in COVID-19. Study summary: Samples representing acute and convalescent COVID-19 were sourced from the United States, Italy and Spain. PBMCs, B-cell-depleted T cells, or T cells provided the cDNA or gDNA that made up the material.

Between the trimmed V and J ends, which lost 3 bases and 9 bases, there was a span of 12 bases. The CDR3 has 13 amino acids. The sample was peripheral blood. The chain joins TRBV12-3 or TRBV12-4 to TRBJ2-1, with no clear D. This sequence was found in a human donor in a cohort sampled during active COVID-19. Here the CDR3 reads CASSFLEHSEQFF. In DNA, the CDR3 is TGTGCCAGCAGTTTTTTAGAGCATTCTGAGCAGTTCTTC.